This TCR beta chain was profiled in a study of neurological immune-mediated disorders. This clonotype appeared many times. Synthesis of cDNA was accomplished via 5'RACE employing 10-nucleotide random UMIs. TCRdb reprocessed the 5' RACE reads via MiXCR and lists one record per CDR3 protein. The data show about 40,000 distinct CDR3 sequences, with 2% to 2.5% seen just once and approximately 2.4% held by the top ten. In germline, CDR1 is LGHDT, CDR2 YNNKEL (reference sequence). V lost 1 base to trimming and J lost 3 bases, with 18 bases between them. The CDR3 is 17 amino acids. The sample was PBMCs. The chain carries TRBV3-1 and TRBJ2-5, with D perhaps TRBD1 (5 bases). The TCR sequence derives from a man between 50 and 59 years old with multiple sclerosis. The CDR3 loop is CASSQAYADMGKETQYF. The CDR3 coding sequence is TGTGCCAGCAGCCAAGCATACGCGGACATGGGGAAAGAGACCCAGTACTTC.